What follows is one TCR beta chain and its context. The antigen is undetermined. These data are taken from a study of T cell repertoires and Cas9 in healthy adults. Study in general: CD4 and CD8 compartments: SpCas9-reactive T cells profiled for potency, cytotoxicity, lineage. Study-wide results and caveats: SpCas9-reactive regulatory T cells reportedly mitigated SpCas9-reactive effector T cells in vitro.

Some clones are missing from TCRdb's copy, which holds only in-frame ones; the method was immunoSEQ multiplex PCR. Altogether 13,000 to 15,000 clones are present, around 90% being singletons, with the ten largest covering roughly 2%. Sequenced input: Tregs (CD4+, CD25+, CD127-, CD137-, CD154-) from PBMCs; culture status not recorded. The TCR comes from a human donor in good health.

This chain's CDR3 is CAWTRDSFYGYTF. As DNA, the CDR3 is TGTGCCTGGACCCGTGACAGCTTCTATGGCTACACCTTC. J is TRBJ1-2 and V is TRBV30, with D perhaps matching TRBD1 (5 bases). This CDR3 spans 13 amino acids. Germline CDR1 is GTSNPN and CDR2 is SVGIG (reference sequence). V lost 4 bases and J 4 bases, leaving 13 bases between the germline ends.